Each of the 13 T cell receptor beta chains below was sequenced from the same sample in a study of Ad26.COV2.S vaccination and SARS-CoV-2 variants. Indicated treatment: about 20 received Ad26.COV2.S at low or high dose, single or two shots; about five received placebo; per-sample allocation not given. Material that was analyzed had been drawn on day 63 after the first vaccine or placebo injection. Clones were sequenced by immunoSEQ multiplex PCR, and TCRdb holds only the in-frame ones, with some missing. The repertoire holds about 480,000 clones, with approximately 90% as singletons. The specimen comprised peripheral blood, sampled in a trial of Ad26.COV2.S vaccine versus placebo. The receptors were sampled from a person aged 18-65 years who received the Ad26.COV2.S COVID-19 vaccine or a placebo.

This chain connects TRBV11-2 to TRBJ2-2, with D possibly matching TRBD1 (5 bases). CDR3 length: 16 amino acids. Deletions cut 1 base from V and 5 bases from J, with 14 bases between. Looked up from germline, CDR1 is SGHAT and CDR2 is FQNNGV. As DNA, the CDR3 is TGTGCCAGCAGCTTAGGGTCGGCAGGGTTAACCGGGGAGCTGTTTTTT. Amino acids: CASSLGSAGLTGELFF.

This clone was seen just once. V and J are TRBV28 and TRBJ1-4; D remains unclear. The CDR3 totals 15 residues. The V end lost 3 bases, the J end lost 8 bases, and 16 bases lay between the germline ends. CDR1 and CDR2 (germline): MDHEN, SYDVKM. The CDR3 protein is CASSFLSGGSEKLFF. The CDR3 region has the DNA TGTGCCAGCAGTTTTCTTTCCGGTGGCAGCGAAAAACTGTTTTTT.

This clone was recorded at least ten times. The chain has TRBV5-6 and TRBJ1-5; TRBD1 aligns across 8 bases. The V gene's germline CDR1 is SGHDT and CDR2 YYEEEE. The CDR3 totals 15 residues. V was pared by 0 bases and J by 3 bases, with 2 bases of the junction left unmatched. CDR3 nucleotide sequence: TGTGCCAGCAGCTTGGGACAGGGGTTCAATCAGCCCCAGCATTTT. It is translated as CASSLGQGFNQPQHF.

V usage is TRBV6-5 and J usage is TRBJ2-7, with TRBD1 matching 7 bases. V lost 5 bases and J lost 0; bases outside the gene matches: 4. CDR3 size: 14 residues. CDR1 is MNHEY and CDR2 is SVGAGI in the germline V gene. The CDR3 here is CASSRQGSSYEQYF. The CDR3 DNA is TGTGCCAGCAGTAGACAGGGTAGCTCCTACGAGCAGTACTTC.

This clone has just one count. The chain recombines TRBV18 with TRBJ1-5, with a weak D call TRBD1 (6 bases). CDR3 length: 13 amino acids. Germline V CDR1 and CDR2: KGHSH, LQKENI. V was cut by 6 bases and J by 3 bases, with 9 bases left in between. CDR3 DNA: TGTGCCAGCTCCCGGGACAACAATCAGCCCCAGCATTTT. Residues: CASSRDNNQPQHF.

V is TRBV7-8 and J is TRBJ2-1; D is possibly TRBD2 (5 bases). V lost 5 bases to trimming and J lost 5 bases, with 16 bases between them. The CDR3 extends over 15 amino acids. Germline lookup yields CDR1 SGHVS and CDR2 FQNEAQ. The CDR3: CASSLDQGLHNEQFF. Here the CDR3 DNA reads TGTGCCAGCAGCCTCGACCAAGGACTTCACAATGAGCAGTTCTTC. Combining the CDR3 with reference TRBV7-8 and TRBJ2-1 gives the whole variable domain GAGVSQSPRYKVAKRGQDVALRCDPISGHVSLFWYQQALGQGPEFLTYFQNEAQLDKSGLPSDRFFAERPEGSVSTLKIQRTQQEDSAVYLCASSLDQGLHNEQFFGPGTRLTVL.

The rearrangement links TRBV10-3 to TRBJ1-2; unclear D gene. This CDR3 has 14 residues. Trimming left V 2 bases short and J 6 bases short, with 13 bases between. CDR1 is ENHRY, CDR2 SYGVKD, per germline. The chain's CDR3 is CAISEQDDLNGYTF. The CDR3 nucleotides are TGTGCCATCAGTGAGCAGGACGATTTGAATGGCTACACCTTC.

This chain connects TRBV5-1 to TRBJ1-6, with a possible D match to TRBD1 (5 bases). Between the trimmed V and J ends, which lost 1 base and 4 bases, there was a span of 6 bases. Germline CDR1 and CDR2: SGHRS and YFSETQ. This CDR3 spans 14 amino acids. The CDR3 nucleotides are TGCGCCAGCAGCTTGCAGGGTTATAATTCACCCCTCCACTTT. This gives the protein CASSLQGYNSPLHF.

The chain combines TRBV25-1 with TRBJ2-6; D perhaps matches TRBD2 (5 bases). The CDR3 length is 17 residues. With 4 bases removed from V and 0 bases from J, the gap between germline ends came to 13 bases. CDR1 and CDR2 (germline): MGHDK, SYGVNS. CDR3 region: CASSGVPRASGANVLTF. CDR3 DNA sequence: TGTGCCAGCAGTGGCGTACCGAGGGCCTCTGGGGCCAACGTCCTGACTTTC.

J is TRBJ2-7 and V is TRBV13, with D perhaps being TRBD1 or TRBD2 (5 bases each). This CDR3 has 15 amino acids. The V end lost 8 bases, the J end lost 2 bases, and 19 bases lay between the germline ends. Germline-derived CDR1 and CDR2 are PRHDT and FYEKMQ (reference sequence). CDR3 amino acids: CASGTAGTGTYEQYF. The CDR3 DNA is TGTGCCAGCGGGACCGCCGGGACCGGAACCTACGAGCAGTACTTC.

The chain uses TRBV10-3 and TRBJ1-1; D is undetermined. The CDR3 covers 14 residues. CDR1 is ENHRY, CDR2 SYGVKD, per germline. V was pared by 5 bases and J by 4 bases, with 14 bases between. The CDR3 spells CAISPGRTGTEAFF. The CDR3 DNA is TGTGCCATCAGTCCGGGGAGGACGGGCACTGAAGCTTTCTTT.

The rearrangement uses TRBV10-3 and TRBJ1-6; 9 bases are a match to TRBD1. Germline CDR1 and CDR2: ENHRY and SYGVKD. The CDR3 loop spans 13 amino acids. The V and J ends lost 11 bases and 7 bases, in that order; junction bases with no gene match: 6. The CDR3 spells CAERDRDNSPLHF. DNA for the CDR3: TGTGCCGAAAGGGACAGGGACAATTCACCCCTCCACTTT.

The chain links TRBV9 to TRBJ2-1; 10 positions match TRBD2. The V gene end was trimmed by 3 bases and the J gene end by 8 bases; junction bases not matched to a gene: 11. Per germline, CDR1 SGDLS and CDR2 YYNGEE. The CDR3 runs 16 residues. CDR3: CASSGQSGRGHYEQFF. In DNA form, the CDR3 reads TGTGCCAGCAGCGGTCAGAGCGGGAGGGGTCACTATGAGCAGTTCTTC.